This record concerns one T cell receptor (beta chain) sequence. This clone appeared a single time. This receptor's antigen is unknown. Base quality data are lacking; no much larger clone is found one base away. This sample is drawn from a study of blood T cell repertoires in COVID-19 (dated by TCRdb to 2018 to 2021). Some background on the complete study: Collaborator samples came from the United States, Italy and Spain and covered acute and convalescent phases of COVID-19. Deeply sampled blood TCRbeta repertoires from subjects exposed to, actively infected with, or recovered from COVID-19 were included in the dataset. A freely available public database, intended as a resource for researchers studying the immune response to SARS-CoV-2, is where the repertoires were released. The prospective study material was composed of cDNA or gDNA derived from T cells, B-cell-depleted T cells, or PBMCs. The samples were drawn from two sources: the first 160 participants of the ongoing ImmuneRACE study, and fewer than 1,500 subjects contributed by 6 global collaborators. A de-identified subject ID, COVID-19 status, age in years and sex were almost always included in the sample metadata. Where HLA class I and class II types were available, the types were taken from metadata supplied by the sample provider, not from assay-based typing. Findings and caveats that apply to the study as a whole: The amount of clinical and demographic metadata varied by source and participant and was provided uncurated.

TCRbeta CDR3 regions were amplified from genomic DNA by means of the immunoSEQ Assay, a bias-controlled multiplex PCR. In the original analysis: Within the assay, amplification of reference gene primers was used to estimate how many nucleated cells each sample contained. Sequence reads were collapsed and filtered to measure the absolute abundance of every unique TCRbeta CDR3 rearrangement. For each sample, productive Simpson clonality was calculated by taking the square root of Simpson's diversity index across productive rearrangements. Held by TCRdb, this immuneACCESS table contains in-frame sequences only and omits some clones. Under half of the omission traces to an unresolved V gene where checked; the cause of the rest is unknown. The D gene and trimming were derived from the DNA, and the V and J assignments and clone size from that table. The sample table lists 150,000 or so clones, 80% to 90% of them with a count of one. The ten largest make up approximately 16% of the sample.

Enrolling through a virtual design, the prospective study's participants ranged in age from about 18 to 89 years and lived across 20 to 25 United States geographic areas. In the prospective study, participants were assigned to cohorts based on the clinical history participants reported in a screening survey and a study questionnaire. Recovered participants in ImmuneRACE Cohort 3 were defined as having two consecutive negative NP/OP PCR tests, clearance from a healthcare professional, or resolution of symptoms. Mobile phlebotomists in the prospective study collected whole blood, serum and a nasopharyngeal or oropharyngeal swab from every participant. Prospective study participants could optionally give additional blood draws and questionnaires over an approximately 2-month period. Before DNA extraction, prospective study blood samples were shipped either frozen or at room temperature. From cysteine to phenylalanine, the CDR3 is 15 amino acids long. The entry retains the CDR3 DNA only, 45 bases that are in frame from base 1. CDR1 and CDR2, per the germline V gene, are MNHEY and SVGAGI. V is clipped by 6 bases and J by 1 base, and the sequence between their germline boundaries is 15 bases long.

This chain joins TRBV6-5 to TRBJ1-1; no D segment can be confidently identified. This TCR was recovered from a middle-aged man who had recovered from COVID-19. The sample consisted of PBMCs or T cells enriched from blood (not recorded which). For the CDR3, the sequence is CASSPGWRGNTEAFF. DNA sequence: TGTGCCAGCAGCCCGGGTTGGCGTGGGAACACTGAAGCTTTCTTT.